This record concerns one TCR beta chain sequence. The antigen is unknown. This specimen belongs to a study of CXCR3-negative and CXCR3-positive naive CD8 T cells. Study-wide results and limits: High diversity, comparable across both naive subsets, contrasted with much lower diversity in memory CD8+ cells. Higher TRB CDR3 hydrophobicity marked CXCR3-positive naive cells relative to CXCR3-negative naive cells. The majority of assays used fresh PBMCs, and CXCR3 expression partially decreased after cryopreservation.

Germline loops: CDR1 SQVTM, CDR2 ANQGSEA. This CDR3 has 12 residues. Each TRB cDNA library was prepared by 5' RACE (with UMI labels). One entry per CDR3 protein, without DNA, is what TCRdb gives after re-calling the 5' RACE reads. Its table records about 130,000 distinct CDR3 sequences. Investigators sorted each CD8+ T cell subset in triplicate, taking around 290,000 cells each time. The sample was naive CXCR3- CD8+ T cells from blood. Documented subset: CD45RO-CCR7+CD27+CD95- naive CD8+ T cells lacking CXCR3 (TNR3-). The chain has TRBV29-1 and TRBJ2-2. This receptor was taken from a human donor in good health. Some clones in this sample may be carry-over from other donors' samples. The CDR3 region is CSVERETGELFF.